The following is a TCR beta chain sequence with its context. Its target is not known. TCRdb ran MiXCR on the multiplex PCR reads and lists one entry per CDR3 protein. The sample yields 17,000 or so distinct CDR3 sequences, about 60% seen once. This sample stems from a study of breast tumors, draining lymph nodes, adjacent tissues. Broader study findings: Luminal-like breast cancer showed significantly higher tumor–nontumor repertoire similarity than basal-like.

The sequence derives from a female donor with breast cancer. Some clones in this sample may be carry-over from other donors' samples. The specimen sequenced was tumor-adjacent breast tissue.

CDR3 sequence reads: CSARAVGLGSPLHF. The DNA of the CDR3 is TGCAGTGCTAGAGCGGTGGGCCTTGGTTCACCCCTCCACTTT. The V gene is TRBV20-1, the J gene TRBJ1-6; no reliable D call. Deletions cut 1 base from V and 9 bases from J, with 13 bases between. This CDR3 has 14 amino acids. Germline V gives CDR1 DFQATT, CDR2 SNEGSKA (reference sequence).